This T cell receptor beta chain was documented in a study of OX40 agonist ivuxolimab in advanced cancers. About the research overall: The mean age was approximately 60 years, ranging from about 23 to 85, with around four fifths of participants male. Study findings and constraints: Clones of CD4+ and CD8+ blood T cells grew by week 6 at doses of 0.1 to 3.0 mg/kg.

Assay: immunoSEQ multiplex PCR; the TCRdb copy retains only in-frame clones and omits some. The sample lists about 45,000 clones, about 90% occurring once. This clone showed up just once. Its matching antigen is unknown. Germline V CDR1 and CDR2: SGHTA, FQGNSA. V lost 3 bases and J 1 base, leaving 8 bases between the germline ends. CDR3 length: 14 residues. The sequence was obtained from an adult with an advanced solid tumor such as melanoma, head and neck, liver or kidney cancer. The chain carries TRBV7-2 and TRBJ2-3; either TRBD1 or TRBD2 may fit D (5 bases each). This specimen was CD4+ or CD8+ T cells sorted from blood, taken in a trial of the OX40 agonist ivuxolimab. The CDR3 coding sequence is TGTGCCAGCAGCTTCCAGGGAGGCACAGATACGCAGTATTTT. Translating it yields CASSFQGGTDTQYF.